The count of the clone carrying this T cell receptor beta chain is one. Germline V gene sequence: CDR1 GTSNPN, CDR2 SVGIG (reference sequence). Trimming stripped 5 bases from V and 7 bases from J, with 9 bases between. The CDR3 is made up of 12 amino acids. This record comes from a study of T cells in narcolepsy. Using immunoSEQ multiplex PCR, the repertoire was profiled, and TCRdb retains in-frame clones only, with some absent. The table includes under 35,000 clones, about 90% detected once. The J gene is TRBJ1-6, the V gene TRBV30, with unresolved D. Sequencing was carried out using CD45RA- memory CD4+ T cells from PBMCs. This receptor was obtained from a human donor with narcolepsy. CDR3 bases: TGTGCCTGGGTGCTAAACAATTCACCCCTCCACTTT. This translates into CAWVLNNSPLHF.